A selection of T cell receptor beta chains follows, all from one sample in a study of blood T cell repertoires in COVID-19. Profiled with immunoSEQ multiplex PCR; TCRdb holds only in-frame clones, not every one. The profile shows some 97,000 clones, around 85% of them singletons. The specimen was peripheral blood. Receptor source: a human donor in a cohort sampled during active COVID-19. CDR3s include the opening cysteine and the closing phenylalanine or tryptophan. D genes are given only for firm matches. Part of the rows lack a size; the others show once, few, many or a class for expanded clones.

v_call	j_call	clone_size	d_call	cdr3_aa	cdr3_nt
TRBV7-6	TRBJ2-1	NA	TRBD2	CASSLRGLAGAISSYNEQFF	TGTGCCAGCAGCTTAAGAGGACTAGCGGGGGCAATAAGCTCCTACAATGAGCAGTTCTTC
TRBV7-9	TRBJ2-1	NA	TRBD2	CASSQFGPSGEYYNEQFF	TGTGCCAGCAGCCAATTTGGGCCTAGCGGGGAGTACTACAATGAGCAGTTCTTC
TRBV9	TRBJ1-1	NA	NA	CASSAGEMNTEAFF	TGTGCCAGCAGCGCGGGAGAAATGAACACTGAAGCTTTCTTT
TRBV6-5	TRBJ2-7	NA	TRBD2	CASSLGLASYEQYF	TGTGCCAGCAGTTTAGGACTAGCGTCCTACGAGCAGTACTTC
TRBV19	TRBJ2-3	NA	NA	CASSTAQYRTDTQYF	TGTGCCAGTAGTACCGCTCAGTACCGTACAGATACGCAGTATTTT
TRBV14	TRBJ1-2	NA	TRBD1	CASSPRTGYYGYTF	TGTGCCAGCAGCCCCAGGACAGGGTACTATGGCTACACCTTC
TRBV19	TRBJ1-4	NA	TRBD1	CASRTGGNGEKLFF	TGTGCCTCGAGGACAGGGGGGAATGGTGAAAAACTGTTTTTT
TRBV3-1/TRBV3-2	TRBJ2-2	NA	NA	CASSPGIGELFF	TGTGCCAGCAGCCCAGGGATCGGGGAGCTGTTTTTT
TRBV5-1	TRBJ1-4	NA	NA	CASSLYDGGEKLFF	TGCGCCAGCAGCTTATATGATGGCGGGGAAAAACTGTTTTTT
TRBV7-9	TRBJ2-2	NA	NA	CASSQIAGTGELFF	TGTGCCAGCAGCCAAATCGCGGGCACCGGGGAGCTGTTTTTT
TRBV6-6	TRBJ1-1	NA	TRBD1	CASSSDRGRRGTEAFF	TGTGCCAGCAGTTCGGACAGGGGCCGCCGCGGCACTGAAGCTTTCTTT
TRBV5-6	TRBJ1-2	NA	NA	CASSPSGLTNYGYTF	TGTGCCAGCAGCCCATCCGGACTGACTAACTATGGCTACACCTTC
TRBV3-1/TRBV3-2	TRBJ2-5	NA	TRBD2	CASSPTPYSSGGQETQYF	TGTGCCAGCAGCCCGACTCCGTACTCTAGCGGGGGGCAAGAGACCCAGTACTTC
TRBV7-9	TRBJ2-3	once	NA	CASSLWAGGTDTQYF	TGTGCCAGCAGCTTATGGGCAGGGGGCACAGATACGCAGTATTTT
TRBV6-6	TRBJ1-5	NA	NA	CASRLLDQPQHF	TGTGCCAGCAGATTACTAGATCAGCCCCAGCATTTT
TRBV3-1/TRBV3-2	TRBJ1-1	NA	NA	CASSAFWPNTEAFF	TGTGCCAGCAGCGCCTTTTGGCCGAACACTGAAGCTTTCTTT
TRBV10-3	TRBJ1-5	NA	NA	CATSVNSNQPQHF	TGTGCCACCAGTGTTAATAGCAATCAGCCCCAGCATTTT
TRBV4-1	TRBJ2-7	few	NA	CASSQDRPPGEQYF	TGCGCCAGCAGCCAAGATAGGCCTCCGGGCGAGCAGTACTTC
TRBV7-9	TRBJ2-3	NA	NA	CASSLVRGGGTDTQYF	TGTGCCAGCAGCTTAGTCCGGGGCGGGGGCACAGATACGCAGTATTTT
TRBV3-1/TRBV3-2	TRBJ2-1	NA	TRBD2	CASSQGLTSGGPNEQFF	TGTGCCAGCAGCCAAGGCCTCACTAGCGGGGGGCCCAATGAGCAGTTCTTC
TRBV29-1	TRBJ1-1	NA	NA	CSVVAAAEAFF	TGCAGCGTTGTAGCGGCAGCTGAAGCTTTCTTT
TRBV11-2	TRBJ2-5	NA	TRBD2	CASSLSGGQETQYF	TGTGCCAGCAGCTTAAGCGGGGGGCAAGAGACCCAGTACTTC
TRBV12-3/TRBV12-4	TRBJ2-1	NA	NA	CASSGLGGEQFF	TGTGCCAGCAGTGGACTGGGCGGTGAGCAGTTCTTC
TRBV18	TRBJ2-4	NA	TRBD1	CASSPPGQGVAKNIQYF	TGTGCCAGCTCACCACCGGGACAGGGGGTAGCCAAAAACATTCAGTACTTC
TRBV6-7	TRBJ1-3	NA	TRBD1	CASNYRGGASSGNTIYF	TGTGCCAGCAACTACAGGGGAGGCGCGAGCTCTGGAAACACCATATATTTT
TRBV11-2	TRBJ1-2	NA	TRBD1	CASSLDRQGRGYTF	TGTGCCAGCAGCCTAGATAGACAGGGGAGAGGCTACACCTTC
TRBV4-3	TRBJ2-7	few	NA	CASSQGTFYEQYF	TGCGCCAGCAGCCAAGGGACATTCTACGAGCAGTACTTC
TRBV19	TRBJ1-5	NA	NA	CASSSDRLNQPQHF	TGTGCCAGTAGTTCGGACAGACTAAATCAGCCCCAGCATTTT
TRBV18	TRBJ1-1	NA	NA	CASSPRIQGNTEAFF	TGTGCCAGCTCACCACGTATACAGGGGAACACTGAAGCTTTCTTT
TRBV11-2	TRBJ1-1	NA	NA	CASSLYLAEAFF	TGTGCCAGCAGCTTATATCTTGCTGAAGCTTTCTTT
TRBV6-5	TRBJ2-2	NA	NA	CASTHSTGELFF	TGTGCCAGCACCCATAGCACCGGGGAGCTGTTTTTT
TRBV19	TRBJ1-5	NA	TRBD1	CASSMDRAVGQPQHF	TGTGCCAGTAGTATGGACAGGGCGGTGGGTCAGCCCCAGCATTTT
TRBV7-9	TRBJ2-1	NA	TRBD2	CASSFESGGTYNEQFF	TGTGCCAGCAGCTTTGAGTCGGGGGGAACCTACAATGAGCAGTTCTTC
TRBV14	TRBJ1-6	NA	NA	CASSHGQRTYNSPLHF	TGTGCCAGCAGCCATGGACAGCGGACTTATAATTCACCCCTCCACTTT
TRBV19	TRBJ1-5	NA	NA	CASSIETGKNQPQHF	TGTGCCAGTAGTATAGAAACCGGGAAAAATCAGCCCCAGCATTTT
TRBV19	TRBJ2-4	NA	TRBD2	CATAAGVGAKNIQYF	TGTGCCACTGCAGCGGGAGTGGGGGCCAAAAACATTCAGTACTTC
TRBV12-3/TRBV12-4	TRBJ2-1	once	NA	CASSSDSEIQFF	TGTGCCAGCAGTTCAGATAGCGAGATACAGTTCTTC
TRBV7-2	TRBJ1-6	NA	TRBD1	CASSSGQGSYNSPLHF	TGTGCCAGCAGCTCGGGACAGGGTTCCTATAATTCACCCCTCCACTTT
TRBV18	TRBJ1-6	NA	NA	CASSPVGSSYNSPLHF	TGTGCCAGCTCACCCGTTGGGAGCTCCTATAATTCACCCCTCCACTTT
TRBV7-2	TRBJ2-7	NA	NA	CASSIHSSWVYYEQYF	TGTGCCAGCAGCATACACAGTTCCTGGGTCTACTACGAGCAGTACTTC
TRBV7-2	TRBJ1-1	NA	NA	CASSLLRTVNTEAFF	TGTGCCAGCAGCTTATTGAGAACAGTGAACACTGAAGCTTTCTTT
TRBV4-3	TRBJ2-2	NA	TRBD1	CASSQHRGDTGELFF	TGCGCCAGCAGCCAACACAGGGGAGACACCGGGGAGCTGTTTTTT
TRBV7-2	TRBJ2-5	NA	NA	CASSLAAGTLTGAQYF	TGTGCCAGCAGCTTAGCGGCGGGAACGCTGACTGGGGCCCAGTACTTC
TRBV10-2	TRBJ2-7	once	TRBD1	CASRPTGRTEQYF	TGCGCCAGCAGACCGACAGGGCGGACCGAGCAGTACTTC
TRBV20-1	TRBJ2-1	NA	NA	CSAQFYNEQFF	TGCAGTGCTCAATTTTACAATGAGCAGTTCTTC
TRBV10-3	TRBJ2-7	NA	TRBD1	CAITQTGSSYEQYF	TGTGCCATCACCCAGACAGGGAGCTCCTACGAGCAGTACTTC
TRBV9	TRBJ1-4	NA	TRBD1	CASTAGTGGIEKLFF	TGTGCCAGCACCGCCGGGACAGGGGGTATTGAAAAACTGTTTTTT
TRBV19	TRBJ2-1	once	NA	CAGGPGGRSYNEQFF	TGTGCCGGGGGGCCCGGGGGGCGCTCCTACAATGAGCAGTTCTTC